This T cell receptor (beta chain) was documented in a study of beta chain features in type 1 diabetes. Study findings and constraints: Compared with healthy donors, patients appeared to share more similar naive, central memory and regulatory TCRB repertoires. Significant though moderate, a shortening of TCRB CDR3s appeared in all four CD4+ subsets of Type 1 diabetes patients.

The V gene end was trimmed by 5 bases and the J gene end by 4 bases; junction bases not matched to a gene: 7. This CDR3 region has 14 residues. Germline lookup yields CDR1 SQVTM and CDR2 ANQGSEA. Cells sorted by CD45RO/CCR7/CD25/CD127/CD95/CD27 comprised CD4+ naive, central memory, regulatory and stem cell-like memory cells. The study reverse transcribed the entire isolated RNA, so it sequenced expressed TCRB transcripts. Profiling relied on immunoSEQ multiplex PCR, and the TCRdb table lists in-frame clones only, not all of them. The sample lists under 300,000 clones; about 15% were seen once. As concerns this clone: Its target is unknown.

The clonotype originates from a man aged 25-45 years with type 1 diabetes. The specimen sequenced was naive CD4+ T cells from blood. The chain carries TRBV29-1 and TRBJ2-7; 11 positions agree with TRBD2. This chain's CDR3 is CSVTLAGGLYEQYF. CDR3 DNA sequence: TGCAGCGTTACTCTAGCGGGAGGTCTATACGAGCAGTACTTC.